This T cell receptor beta chain is drawn from a study of memory CD4+ T cells and cytomegalovirus serostatus. Overall study results and limits: The CMV-associated TCR signature appears largely within the CD4+ memory repertoire. About 40% of the roughly 160 known CMV-associated TCRbeta sequences appeared in CD4+ memory.

Profiling relied on immunoSEQ multiplex PCR, and the TCRdb table lists in-frame clones only, not all of them. The table lists some 48,000 clones, about 78% of them singletons. On this clone: Its antigen is unidentified.

The sort gate was single viable CD3+CD4+CD8-CD45RO+ cells for memory CD4+ T cells. Serum IgG to CMV pp150, pp28, p38 and p52 defined serostatus. After thawing, CD4+ T cells were positively selected. The receptor was isolated from an adult in good health and CMV-seronegative. Material: memory CD4+ T cells from blood.

Written as DNA, the CDR3 is TGTGCCAGCAGTGACGTGGGACCTAACAATCAGCCCCAGCATTTT. It translates to CASSDVGPNNQPQHF. The chain carries TRBV6-4 and TRBJ1-5, with D possibly being TRBD1 (5 bases). CDR1 and CDR2 from the germline V gene are MRHNA and SNTAGT. The CDR3 spans 15 residues. V gave up 2 bases and J gave up 3 bases, with 11 bases separating them.